The 29 T cell receptor delta chains below all came from one sample that was sequenced in a study of gamma-delta T cells after stem cell transplantation. TCRdb reanalyzed the RT-PCR reads using CATT. The sample lists approximately 2,900 delta-chain clones, approximately 29% occurring once. The sample was gamma-delta T cells. The receptors stem from a human donor. It is not recorded whose cells these are; they may come from a transplant donor.

This clone is labeled as medium-sized. The CDR3 sequence: CACFSLWGKYTDKLIF. Here the CDR3 DNA reads TGTGCCTGTTTCTCGCTTTGGGGGAAATACACCGATAAACTCATCTTT. The V gene is TRDV2, the J gene TRDJ1, with 7 bases aligning to TRDD3. Unmatched junction bases numbered 12, after V lost 6 bases and J lost 0 bases. In germline, CDR1 is GEAIGNYY, CDR2 EKD. CDR3 length: 16 amino acids.

In the case of this clone: This may stem from a read error, because a much larger clone lies one nucleotide away. The CDR3: CARDTVAEGDRIFGYTDKLIF. The CDR3 region has the DNA TGTGCCCGTGACACCGTTGCTGAAGGGGATAGGATTTTTGGGTACACCGATAAACTCATCTTT. The chain employs TRDV2 and TRDJ1, with 7 bases identical to TRDD3. Germline-derived CDR1 and CDR2 are GEAIGNYY and EKD. The CDR3 spans 21 residues.

By its share, this clone is medium-sized. This chain connects TRDV1 to TRDJ1; either TRDD2 or TRDD3 may fit D (5 bases each). V was shortened by 3 bases and J by 0 bases, with 23 bases between the two germline ends. The CDR3 spans 19 residues. Per germline, CDR1 TSWWSYY and CDR2 QGS. CDR3 sequence reads: CALGDLPVSRGGYTDKLIF. The CDR3 bases are TGTGCTCTTGGGGATCTTCCCGTCTCCCGAGGGGGGTACACCGATAAACTCATCTTT.

This chain connects TRDV3 to TRDJ1; 11 bases match TRDD3. CDR1 and CDR2 (germline): TVYSNPD, GDNSRS (reference sequence). V lost 2 bases to trimming and J lost 1 base; unmatched junction nucleotides: 9. This CDR3 has 16 residues. The CDR3 bases are TGTGCCTTTTTAGTGGGGGATACGGGAACCACCGATAAACTCATCTTT. It yields the protein CAFLVGDTGTTDKLIF.

The chain recombines TRDV1 with TRDJ3, with 8 bases lining up with TRDD3. The V gene end was trimmed by 1 base and the J gene end by 0 bases; junction bases not matched to a gene: 14. CDR3 length: 22 amino acids. Germline CDR1 TSWWSYY, CDR2 QGS. The CDR3 spells CALGEHPLLGVRASWDTRQMFF. In DNA form, the CDR3 reads TGTGCTCTTGGGGAACATCCATTACTGGGGGTCCGGGCCTCCTGGGACACCCGACAGATGTTTTTC.

Turning to this clone: The junction departs from germline at one end; a sequencing error may be responsible. The J gene is TRDJ1, the V gene TRDV1, with 7 nucleotides matching TRDD3. In germline, CDR1 is TSWWSYY, CDR2 QGS. The CDR3 contains 23 residues. The CDR3 DNA is TGTGCTCTTGGGGAATCATCCCCGGTGGGGGAGATACTTCCCTGGGATTACACCGATAAACCCATCTTT. Protein: CALGESSPVGEILPWDYTDKPIF.

A remark on this clone: A read error is possible here, since a much larger clone lies one base away. CDR3 sequence reads: CACGTVSHQETGGHSSWDTRQMFF. The CDR3 DNA follows: TGTGCCTGTGGCACCGTCTCTCACCAGGAAACTGGGGGCCACAGCTCCTGGGACACCCGACAGATGTTTTTC. This rearrangement joins TRDV2 to TRDJ3; 8 bases fit TRDD3. The CDR3 spans 24 residues. The germline V gene encodes CDR1 GEAIGNYY and CDR2 EKD.

This clone is labeled large. The chain is built from TRDV2 and TRDJ1; TRDD3 aligns across 13 bases. Germline CDR1 is GEAIGNYY and CDR2 is EKD. The CDR3 consists of 16 residues. V shed 1 base and J 3 bases; nucleotides not matched to a gene: 4. This CDR3 reads CACDTLLGDTSDKLIF. CDR3 nucleotides: TGTGCCTGTGACACACTACTGGGGGATACGTCCGATAAACTCATCTTT.

This chain joins TRDV2 and TRDJ1; TRDD3 aligns across 13 bases. The CDR3 is 14 residues long. Germline V CDR1 and CDR2: GEAIGNYY, EKD. The CDR3 DNA follows: TGTTCCGTACTGGGGGATACGCACACCGATAAACTCATCTTT. Translating it yields CSVLGDTHTDKLIF.

Concerning this clone itself: TCRdb shows a much larger clone's protein in place of this DNA's translation, and the two differ at residue 3, likely through a read error; the protein shown is translated from the DNA. The chain is built from TRDV2 and TRDJ1; 12 positions agree with TRDD3. CDR1 and CDR2 from the germline V gene are GEAIGNYY and EKD. CDR3 length: 17 residues. In nucleotides, the CDR3 is TGTGCCCGTGACTCCCTACTGGGGGATACCTATACCGATAAACTCATCTTT. Its protein is CARDSLLGDTYTDKLIF.

Judged by abundance, this clone is medium-sized. The rearrangement links TRDV2 to TRDJ1; 8 nucleotides line up with TRDD3. The J segment lost 0 bases and the V segment lost 0 bases, leaving 11 bases of the junction unmatched. CDR1 and CDR2 (germline): GEAIGNYY, EKD. CDR3 size: 18 residues. The DNA for the CDR3 is TGTGCCTGTGACACCGTAGGGGGGGATATCGGGGACACCGATAAACTCATCTTT. This sequence encodes CACDTVGGDIGDTDKLIF.

Judged by abundance, this clone is medium-sized (0.01 to 0.1%). The gene calls are TRDV2 and TRDJ1; 7 bases are shared with TRDD3. This CDR3 is built from 20 residues. Germline CDR1 GEAIGNYY, CDR2 EKD. V was clipped by 1 base and J by 0 bases; unmatched bases: 19. CDR3 loop: CACDTVGDLYRTVYTDKLIF. The CDR3 DNA reads as TGTGCCTGTGACACAGTGGGGGACCTATATCGAACTGTGTACACCGATAAACTCATCTTT.

On this clone: A far larger clone is off by one base, so a read error is likely. The sample carries other DNA sequences with the same CDR3. The CDR3 coding sequence is TGTGCCTGTGACACGCCTGGAAGTGGGGGGTACGTCGCCTGGGACACCCGACAGATGTTTTTC. This translates into CACDTPGSGGYVAWDTRQMFF. The chain has TRDV2 and TRDJ3; tentatively, D is TRDD3 (6 bases). V was shortened by 1 base and J by 2 bases, with 23 bases between the two germline ends. CDR3 length: 21 residues. Germline values: CDR1 GEAIGNYY, CDR2 EKD.

By proportion, this clone is medium-sized (0.01 to 0.1%). This chain joins TRDV2 and TRDJ1; 13 nucleotides align to TRDD3. The CDR3 loop spans 19 amino acids. Trimming took 4 bases from V and 2 from J; bases not matched to a gene: 15. Germline V CDR1 and CDR2: GEAIGNYY, EKD. CDR3 sequence: CACDNLRTGGYAETDKLIF. The CDR3 nucleotides are TGTGCCTGTGATAATCTACGTACTGGGGGATACGCAGAGACCGATAAACTCATCTTT.

By sample share, this clone is medium-sized (0.01 to 0.1%). The chain is built from TRDV2 and TRDJ3; tentative D call: TRDD3 (5 bases). There are 18 residues in the CDR3. From germline, CDR1 is GEAIGNYY and CDR2 EKD. V was trimmed by 1 base and J by 0 bases, leaving 12 bases between them. As DNA, the CDR3 is TGTGCCTGTGACACTACGGGATGGAGCTCCTGGGACACCCGACAGATGTTTTTC. It codes for CACDTTGWSSWDTRQMFF.

A word on this clone: TCRdb records a much larger clone's protein for this DNA, with a difference at residue 17 that likely arises from a read error; the protein given is the translation of the DNA. The chain carries TRDV2 and TRDJ3, with D maybe TRDD3 (5 bases). Germline CDR1 reads GEAIGNYY; CDR2 reads EKD. This CDR3 contains 22 residues. The CDR3 protein is CACDTAESLSAAGSWDARQMFF. The CDR3 DNA sequence: TGTGCCTGTGACACCGCCGAGTCTCTTAGCGCCGCAGGCTCCTGGGACGCCCGACAGATGTTTTTC.

By sample share, this clone is medium-sized. V usage is TRDV2 and J usage is TRDJ1, with a tentative D call TRDD3 (5 bases). The CDR3 loop spans 17 amino acids. Trimming removed 1 base from V and 0 bases from J, with 17 bases in between. Germline V lookup: CDR1 GEAIGNYY, CDR2 EKD. CDR3 in amino acids: CACDTLTGAEYTDKLIF. The CDR3 DNA follows: TGTGCCTGTGACACGCTTACTGGAGCCGAGTACACCGATAAACTCATCTTT.

In its sample, this clone is medium-sized. The genes are TRDV2 and TRDJ1; 12 bases are shared with TRDD3. CDR1 is GEAIGNYY, CDR2 EKD, per germline. This CDR3 comprises 19 residues. V was pared by 2 bases and J by 0 bases, with 12 bases of the junction left unmatched. CDR3 sequence: CACDILLGDTPLYTDKLIF. In DNA, the CDR3 is TGTGCCTGTGACATTCTACTGGGGGATACCCCACTGTACACCGATAAACTCATCTTT.

On this clone itself: Other DNA sequences in the sample encode the same CDR3. The chain links TRDV2 to TRDJ1; 7 bases map to TRDD3. J lost 4 bases, V lost 7 bases, and 11 bases had no gene match. The CDR3 runs 14 residues. CDR1 is GEAIGNYY and CDR2 is EKD in the germline V gene. As DNA, the CDR3 is TGTGCCTGCGACGTGTGGGGGACCTTCGATAAACTCATCTTT. It is translated as CACDVWGTFDKLIF.

In its sample, this clone was seen a few times. The DNA is left out, because the CDR3 cannot be placed on it with certainty; the CDR3 is given as TCRdb lists it. The chain carries TRDV3 and TRDJ1; TRDD3, as called in the table, went unchecked against the DNA. With termini counted, the CDR3 has 21 amino acids. Germline CDR1 TVYSNPD, CDR2 GDNSRS (reference sequence). The CDR3: CASPGSYNLWGIRGYTDKLIF.

This clone was observed once. The chain uses TRDV2 and TRDJ1; 12 bases are shared with TRDD3. Losses at the gene ends were 0 bases for V and 0 bases for J; bases not matched to a gene: 7. Germline CDR1 is GEAIGNYY and CDR2 is EKD. CDR3 length equals 18 residues. CDR3 protein: CACDTVSGGYEYTDKLIF. CDR3 sequence (DNA): TGTGCCTGTGACACCGTATCTGGGGGATACGAGTACACCGATAAACTCATCTTT.

This clone is classed as medium-sized. The sample carries other DNA sequences with the same CDR3. This rearrangement joins TRDV2 to TRDJ1; a possible D gene is TRDD3 (6 bases). With 3 bases removed from V and 0 bases from J, the gap between germline ends came to 19 bases. CDR1 and CDR2 from the germline V gene are GEAIGNYY and EKD. The CDR3 sequence is 17 residues long. CDR3 bases: TGTGCCTGTGACTCCCTGCTACGGTCTGGGGACACCGATAAACTCATCTTT. This gives the protein CACDSLLRSGDTDKLIF.

As concerns this clone: A far larger clone is off by one base, so a read error is likely. The sample contains more than one DNA sequence encoding this CDR3. This chain uses TRDV1 with TRDJ1; the match to TRDD3 covers 10 bases. Germline values: CDR1 TSWWSYY, CDR2 QGS. V gave up 2 bases and J gave up 5 bases; unmatched junction bases: 26. The length of the CDR3 is 22 residues. CDR3 nucleotides: TGTGCTCTTGGGGAAAGTCCTTCCCCCCGTCGATGGGGGATACCCCGCGGGGATAAACTCATCTTT. Protein product: CALGESPSPRRWGIPRGDKLIF.

This clone is medium-sized in the sample. The chain employs TRDV2 and TRDJ1; a weak D match, TRDD3 (6 bases). V gave up 0 bases and J gave up 2 bases, with 21 bases separating them. The CDR3 sequence is 18 residues long. Germline values: CDR1 GEAIGNYY, CDR2 EKD. The CDR3 bases are TGTGCCTGTGACACCTTGTCCACTGAGGGGGACAGTACCGATAAACTCATCTTT. This sequence encodes CACDTLSTEGDSTDKLIF.

This clone was detected only a few times. The chain is built from TRDV2 and TRDJ3; 7 bases align to TRDD3. The CDR3 runs to 18 residues. CDR1 is GEAIGNYY and CDR2 is EKD in the germline V gene. With 0 bases clipped from V and 9 bases from J, the junction kept 13 bases outside the gene matches. CDR3 region: CACDTLGGADTGTRQMFF. Written as DNA, the CDR3 is TGTGCCTGTGACACCCTTGGGGGAGCTGATACTGGCACCCGACAGATGTTTTTC.

This clone was picked up a small number of times. The mismatch at residue 4 between this DNA's translation and the TCRdb protein of a much larger clone likely reflects a read error; the protein shown is translated from the DNA. The chain uses TRDV1 and TRDJ1; 10 bases fit TRDD3. Germline-derived CDR1 and CDR2 are TSWWSYY and QGS. The CDR3 runs to 22 residues. This CDR3 reads CALEESPSPRRWGIPRGDKLIF. The CDR3 nucleotides are TGTGCTCTTGAGGAAAGTCCTTCCCCCCGTCGGTGGGGGATACCCCGCGGGGATAAACTCATCTTT.

The V call is TRDV2, the J call TRDJ3, with 8 bases that match TRDD3. V shed 1 base and J 0 bases; nucleotides not matched to a gene: 16. The CDR3 runs to 22 residues. Germline loops: CDR1 GEAIGNYY, CDR2 EKD. The DNA for the CDR3 is TGTGCCTGTGACACTCTGTCAAAAGGGGGATATGCGAACTCCTGGGACACCCGACAGATGTTTTTC. Protein sequence: CACDTLSKGGYANSWDTRQMFF.

Note on this clone: One base away lies a much larger clone, so this may be a sequencing read error. The chain has TRDV2 and TRDJ1; D remains unclear. This CDR3 region has 14 residues. V lost 3 bases and J 6 bases, leaving 16 bases between the germline ends. The V gene's germline CDR1 is GEAIGNYY and CDR2 EKD. As DNA, the CDR3 is TGTGCCTGTGACCCACTTGGTGGACACAATAAACTCATCTTT. Translation gives CACDPLGGHNKLIF.

Note on this clone: The TCRdb protein, from a much larger clone, departs from this DNA's translation at residue 4, likely by read error; the protein shown derives from the DNA. The CDR3 is CACGPLTGKNYTDKLIF. CDR3 sequence (DNA): TGTGCCTGTGGTCCTCTCACTGGGAAGAATTACACCGATAAACTCATCTTT. The rearrangement uses TRDV2 and TRDJ1, with a weak D call TRDD3 (6 bases). Germline V gives CDR1 GEAIGNYY, CDR2 EKD. V lost 5 bases and J lost 0, with 21 bases in between. The CDR3 runs 17 residues.